This record concerns one T cell receptor beta chain sequence. The sample holds other DNA sequences that translate to the same CDR3. Here immunoSEQ multiplex PCR was the method, and the copy in TCRdb shows in-frame clones only, minus some. The data hold some 90,000 clones, with around 87% observed a single time. The CDR3 length is 14 residues. V lost 4 bases and J lost 1, with 9 bases in between. CDR1 and CDR2 (germline): SGHRS, YFSETQ. This sample is part of a study of OX40 agonist ivuxolimab in advanced cancers. The source material was CD4+ or CD8+ T cells sorted from blood, sampled in a trial of the OX40 agonist ivuxolimab. The V call is TRBV5-1, the J call TRBJ1-5; unclear D gene. The TCR was taken from an adult with an advanced solid tumor such as melanoma, head and neck, liver or kidney cancer. This chain's CDR3 is CASSLEGSNQPQHF. The CDR3 DNA is TGCGCCAGCAGCCTGGAAGGGAGCAATCAGCCCCAGCATTTT.